Listed below are T cell receptor beta chains from one sample, sequenced in a study of T cell repertoires in cytomegalovirus infection. The antigens of these receptors remain unknown. TCRdb fed the reads into MiXCR, producing one record per CDR3 protein. This sample has roughly 920,000 distinct CDR3 sequences, with around 29% found just once. Specimen: cultured CD8+ T cells from PBMCs, collected from culture after CMV antigen stimulation. These receptors were collected from a human donor in good health (CMV status not recorded). Some clones in this sample may be carry-over from other donors' samples. Each CDR3 is given with its conserved first and last residue. The order of the fields is J gene, D gene, V gene, clone size, CDR3 protein, CDR3 DNA. The D gene is left open where the match is weak. Not all rows give a size; the values are once, few, many and, for expanded clones, a class.

J: TRBJ2-1; D: TRBD2; V: TRBV7-2; size: many; CDR3: CASSARLAGGQNEQFF; DNA: TGTGCCAGCAGCGCCCGACTAGCGGGGGGGCAAAATGAGCAGTTCTTC
J: TRBJ2-7; D: TRBD1; V: TRBV6-2/TRBV6-3; size: -; CDR3: CASREDRGHEQYF; DNA: TGTGCCAGCAGAGAGGACAGGGGGCACGAGCAGTACTTC
J: TRBJ2-1; D: TRBD1; V: TRBV12-3/TRBV12-4; size: -; CDR3: CATWTGEYNEQFF; DNA: TGTGCCACCTGGACAGGGGAATACAATGAGCAGTTCTTC
J: TRBJ1-5; D: -; V: TRBV7-9; size: -; CDR3: CASRGASSNQPQHF; DNA: TGTGCCAGCAGGGGGGCATCTAGCAATCAGCCCCAGCATTTT
J: TRBJ2-1; D: TRBD2; V: TRBV27; size: -; CDR3: CASSRRGDYNEQFF; DNA: TGTGCCAGCTCCAGGCGGGGGGACTACAATGAGCAGTTCTTC
J: TRBJ1-4; D: -; V: TRBV7-9; size: many; CDR3: CASSTRTESNEKLFF; DNA: TGTGCCAGCAGCACTCGGACAGAGAGTAATGAAAAACTGTTTTTT
J: TRBJ2-1; D: -; V: TRBV19; size: -; CDR3: CASSIIDNEQFF; DNA: TGTGCCAGTAGTATTATTGACAATGAGCAGTTCTTC
J: TRBJ1-2; D: -; V: TRBV7-6; size: -; CDR3: CASSASRVNYGYTF; DNA: TGTGCCAGCAGTGCGAGCCGTGTTAACTATGGCTACACCTTC
J: TRBJ2-5; D: -; V: TRBV7-3; size: few; CDR3: CASSPGEGETQYF; DNA: TGTGCCAGCAGCCCAGGGGAGGGGGAGACCCAGTACTTC
J: TRBJ1-6; D: TRBD1; V: TRBV7-2; size: many; CDR3: CASSLRFPGQDNSPLHF; DNA: TGTGCCAGCAGCTTACGCTTTCCGGGACAGGATAATTCACCCCTCCACTTT
J: TRBJ2-2; D: -; V: TRBV9; size: -; CDR3: CASRTGQVNTGELFF; DNA: TGTGCCAGCAGGACGGGCCAGGTGAACACCGGGGAGCTGTTTTTT
J: TRBJ1-4; D: -; V: TRBV4-3; size: -; CDR3: CASSPRWWTHLNASEKLFF; DNA: TGCGCCAGCAGCCCAAGATGGTGGACCCATCTTAATGCTTCGGAAAAACTGTTTTTT
J: TRBJ2-6; D: -; V: TRBV12-5; size: -; CDR3: CAMLIRAVSGANVLTF; DNA: TGTGCTATGTTGATTAGAGCAGTCTCTGGGGCCAACGTCCTGACTTTC
J: TRBJ1-1; D: -; V: TRBV7-6; size: -; CDR3: CASSLGRSGFTEAFF; DNA: TGTGCCAGCAGCTTAGGGCGGTCGGGGTTCACTGAAGCTTTCTTT
J: TRBJ1-1; D: -; V: TRBV19; size: few; CDR3: CASSTRSVGFPYTEAFF; DNA: TGTGCCAGTAGTACCCGATCAGTTGGCTTCCCGTACACTGAAGCTTTCTTT
J: TRBJ2-3; D: TRBD2; V: TRBV5-6; size: -; CDR3: CASSSASGGDSADTQYF; DNA: TGTGCCAGCAGCTCTGCGAGCGGGGGGGATAGCGCAGATACGCAGTATTTT
J: TRBJ2-5; D: -; V: TRBV7-3; size: -; CDR3: CASSLEVEQETQYF; DNA: TGTGCCAGCAGCTTAGAAGTGGAGCAAGAGACCCAGTACTTC
J: TRBJ2-4; D: -; V: TRBV9; size: few; CDR3: CASSAGAGANIQYF; DNA: TGTGCCAGCAGCGCGGGGGCCGGGGCAAACATTCAGTACTTC
J: TRBJ1-2; D: -; V: TRBV20-1; size: -; CDR3: CSARISRDGGYTF; DNA: TGCAGTGCTAGAATCTCCAGGGACGGTGGCTACACCTTC
J: TRBJ1-5; D: -; V: TRBV2; size: -; CDR3: CASGELGWSNQPQHF; DNA: TGTGCCAGCGGTGAGTTAGGGTGGAGCAATCAGCCCCAGCATTTT
J: TRBJ2-6; D: -; V: TRBV7-8; size: many; CDR3: CASSLVAPSSGANVLTF; DNA: TGTGCCAGCAGCTTAGTTGCACCTAGCTCTGGGGCCAACGTCCTGACTTTC
J: TRBJ1-5; D: -; V: TRBV6-6; size: few; CDR3: CASSLGNLDVGPQHF; DNA: TGTGCCAGCAGTTTGGGAAACCTCGACGTGGGCCCCCAGCATTTT
J: TRBJ1-1; D: -; V: TRBV7-2; size: many; CDR3: CASSLYGERENTEAFF; DNA: TGTGCCAGCAGCTTATATGGAGAGAGAGAGAACACTGAAGCTTTCTTT
J: TRBJ1-5; D: TRBD1; V: TRBV7-2; size: many; CDR3: CASSLKQGGHSNQPQHF; DNA: TGTGCCAGCAGCTTGAAACAGGGGGGACATAGCAATCAGCCCCAGCATTTT
J: TRBJ2-3; D: TRBD1; V: TRBV2; size: few; CDR3: CASSDRGQSKVSTDTQYF; DNA: TGTGCCAGCAGTGACAGGGGACAGTCAAAGGTTAGCACAGATACGCAGTATTTT
J: TRBJ2-5; D: TRBD2; V: TRBV12-3/TRBV12-4; size: -; CDR3: CASSGTSRTLQETQYF; DNA: TGTGCCAGCAGTGGGACTAGCCGAACTCTCCAAGAGACCCAGTACTTC
J: TRBJ2-5; D: -; V: TRBV29-1; size: -; CDR3: CSVEGPRRETQYF; DNA: TGCAGCGTTGAAGGTCCTCGGAGGGAGACCCAGTACTTC
J: TRBJ2-3; D: -; V: TRBV6-6; size: few; CDR3: CASSPSLGRGDTQYF; DNA: TGTGCCAGCAGTCCCTCGCTCGGACGAGGGGATACGCAGTATTTT
J: TRBJ2-7; D: TRBD1; V: TRBV5-4; size: once; CDR3: CTSSLADRVVYEQYF; DNA: TGTACCAGCAGCTTGGCGGACAGGGTAGTCTACGAGCAGTACTTC
J: TRBJ2-2; D: -; V: TRBV7-2; size: many; CDR3: CASSSWTGPTGELFF; DNA: TGTGCCAGCAGCTCCTGGACGGGACCCACCGGGGAGCTGTTTTTT
J: TRBJ2-1; D: -; V: TRBV12-3/TRBV12-4; size: -; CDR3: CASSLLRTAYNEQFF; DNA: TGTGCCAGCAGTTTATTAAGGACAGCTTACAATGAGCAGTTCTTC
J: TRBJ1-2; D: TRBD1; V: TRBV7-6; size: -; CDR3: CASSSTGGRLHDGYTF; DNA: TGTGCCAGCAGCTCGACAGGGGGGCGCTTACACGATGGCTACACCTTC
J: TRBJ1-5; D: -; V: TRBV10-3; size: -; CDR3: CAIRRGSQGRQPQHF; DNA: TGTGCCATCAGAAGGGGAAGTCAGGGTAGGCAGCCCCAGCATTTT
J: TRBJ2-5; D: -; V: TRBV6-2/TRBV6-3; size: -; CDR3: CASSPGLGIQETQYF; DNA: TGTGCCAGCAGTCCAGGTTTAGGGATTCAAGAGACCCAGTACTTC
J: TRBJ2-1; D: -; V: TRBV20-1; size: many; CDR3: CSANGGLNEQFF; DNA: TGCAGTGCTAACGGGGGGCTCAATGAGCAGTTCTTC
J: TRBJ2-2; D: -; V: TRBV12-3/TRBV12-4; size: few; CDR3: CASSHIRTTNTGELFF; DNA: TGTGCCAGCAGCCACATAAGGACAACGAACACCGGGGAGCTGTTTTTT
J: TRBJ1-6; D: TRBD1; V: TRBV7-8; size: many; CDR3: CASSPGGLNSPLHF; DNA: TGTGCCAGCAGCCCAGGGGGCCTTAATTCACCCCTCCACTTT
J: TRBJ1-5; D: -; V: TRBV6-5; size: -; CDR3: CASSYNTDSNQPQHF; DNA: TGTGCCAGCAGTTACAACACCGATAGCAATCAGCCCCAGCATTTT
J: TRBJ2-5; D: TRBD2; V: TRBV11-2; size: -; CDR3: CASSLWGAKAGGRRETQYF; DNA: TGTGCCAGCAGCTTATGGGGAGCGAAGGCGGGGGGCCGGAGAGAGACCCAGTACTTC
J: TRBJ1-1; D: -; V: TRBV6-1; size: -; CDR3: CASSVDRREAFF; DNA: TGTGCCAGCAGTGTCGACAGACGGGAAGCTTTCTTT
J: TRBJ2-3; D: -; V: TRBV7-2; size: many; CDR3: CASSGGATDTQYF; DNA: TGTGCCAGCAGCGGGGGGGCCACAGATACGCAGTATTTT
J: TRBJ2-7; D: -; V: TRBV6-6; size: few; CDR3: CASSYSGVYEQYF; DNA: TGTGCCAGCAGTTACTCGGGGGTCTACGAGCAGTACTTC
J: TRBJ1-2; D: -; V: TRBV19; size: -; CDR3: CASSIRVLNYGYTF; DNA: TGTGCCAGTAGTATCCGGGTCCTTAACTATGGCTACACCTTC
J: TRBJ1-6; D: -; V: TRBV20-1; size: few; CDR3: CSAEGGSYNSPLHF; DNA: TGCAGTGCCGAAGGGGGCTCCTATAATTCACCCCTCCACTTT
J: TRBJ2-1; D: TRBD1; V: TRBV19; size: -; CDR3: CVSSIPGQGDYNEQFF; DNA: TGTGTCAGTAGTATCCCAGGACAGGGGGACTACAATGAGCAGTTCTTC